The entry below describes one T cell receptor beta chain. The entry originates in a study of T-cell reconstitution after alpha-beta-depleted transplantation in children. A library of TCRbeta sequences, prepared with unique molecular identifiers, was generated. TCRdb fed the PCR reads into MiXCR, producing one record per CDR3 protein. The sample shows roughly 500,000 distinct CDR3 sequences, approximately 20% of them seen only once. Per germline, CDR1 MRHNA and CDR2 SNTAGT. The CDR3 is made up of 13 amino acids. V was shortened by 0 bases and J by 10 bases, with 10 bases between the two germline ends. This TCR was recovered from a human donor who donated a stem cell graft to a child with acute lymphoblastic leukemia. Sequencing used PBMCs from the stem cell graft donor, obtained from the stem cell graft. This chain joins TRBV6-4 and TRBJ2-1, with TRBD1 as a possible D gene (5 bases). The CDR3 spells CASSDSRWGEQFF. Here the CDR3 DNA reads TGTGCCAGCAGTGACTCCCGGTGGGGCGAGCAGTTCTTC.